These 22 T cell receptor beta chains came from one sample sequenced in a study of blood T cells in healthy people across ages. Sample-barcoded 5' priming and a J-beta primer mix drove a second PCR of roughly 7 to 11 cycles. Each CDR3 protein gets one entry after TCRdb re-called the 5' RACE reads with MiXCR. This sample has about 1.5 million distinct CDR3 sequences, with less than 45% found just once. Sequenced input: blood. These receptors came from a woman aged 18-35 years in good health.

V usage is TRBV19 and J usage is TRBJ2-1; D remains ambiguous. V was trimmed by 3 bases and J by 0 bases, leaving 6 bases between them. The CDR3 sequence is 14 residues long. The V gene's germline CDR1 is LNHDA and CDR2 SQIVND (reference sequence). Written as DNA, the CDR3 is TGTGCCAGTAGTATGAAAAGCTCCTACAATGAGCAGTTCTTC. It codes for CASSMKSSYNEQFF. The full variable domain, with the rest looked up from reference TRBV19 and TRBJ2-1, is DGGITQSPKYLFRKEGQNVTLSCEQNLNHDAMYWYRQDPGQGLRLIYYSQIVNDFQKGDIAEGYSVSREKKESFPLTVTSAQKNPTAFYLCASSMKSSYNEQFFGPGTRLTVL.

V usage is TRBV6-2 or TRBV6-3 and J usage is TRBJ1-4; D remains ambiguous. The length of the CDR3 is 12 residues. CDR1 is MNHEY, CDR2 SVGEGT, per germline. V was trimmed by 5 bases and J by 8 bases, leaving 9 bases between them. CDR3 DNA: TGTGCCAGCAGTACTTCCCACGAAAAACTGTTTTTT. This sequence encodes CASSTSHEKLFF.

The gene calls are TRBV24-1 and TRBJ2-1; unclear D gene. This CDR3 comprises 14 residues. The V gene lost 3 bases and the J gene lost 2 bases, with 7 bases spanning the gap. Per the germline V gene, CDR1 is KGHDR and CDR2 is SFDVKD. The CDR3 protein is CATSDEWAYNEQFF. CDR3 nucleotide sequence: TGTGCCACCAGTGATGAATGGGCCTACAATGAGCAGTTCTTC.

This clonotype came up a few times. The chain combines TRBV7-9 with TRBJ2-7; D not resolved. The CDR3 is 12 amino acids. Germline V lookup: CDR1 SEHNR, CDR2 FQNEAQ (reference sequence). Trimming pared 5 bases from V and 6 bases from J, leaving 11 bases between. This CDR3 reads CASSPGRSEQYF. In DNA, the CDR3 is TGTGCCAGCAGCCCAGGCCGGTCCGAGCAGTACTTC.

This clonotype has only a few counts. DNA for the CDR3: TGTGCCAGCAGTTTAGGGGCGGGGGTTCAGCCCCAGCATTTT. The encoded protein is CASSLGAGVQPQHF. This sequence joins TRBV12-3 or TRBV12-4 and TRBJ1-5, with D perhaps matching TRBD1 (5 bases). V lost 1 base and J lost 6, with 10 bases in between. This CDR3 has 14 amino acids.

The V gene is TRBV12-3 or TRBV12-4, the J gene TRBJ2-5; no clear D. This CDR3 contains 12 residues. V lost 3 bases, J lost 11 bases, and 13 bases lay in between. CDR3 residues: CASSFRLNEQYF. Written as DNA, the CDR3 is TGTGCCAGCAGTTTCCGTCTCAATGAGCAGTACTTC.

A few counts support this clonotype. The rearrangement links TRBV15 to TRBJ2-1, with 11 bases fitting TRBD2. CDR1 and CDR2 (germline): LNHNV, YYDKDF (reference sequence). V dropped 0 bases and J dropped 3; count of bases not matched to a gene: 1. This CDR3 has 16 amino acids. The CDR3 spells CATSRDSGGGYNEQFF. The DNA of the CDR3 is TGTGCCACCAGCAGAGATAGCGGGGGGGGCTACAATGAGCAGTTCTTC. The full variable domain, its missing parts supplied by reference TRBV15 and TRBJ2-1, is DAMVIQNPRYQVTQFGKPVTLSCSQTLNHNVMYWYQQKSSQAPKLLFHYYDKDFNNEADTPDNFQSRRPNTSFCFLDIRSPGLGDTAMYLCATSRDSGGGYNEQFFGPGTRLTVL.

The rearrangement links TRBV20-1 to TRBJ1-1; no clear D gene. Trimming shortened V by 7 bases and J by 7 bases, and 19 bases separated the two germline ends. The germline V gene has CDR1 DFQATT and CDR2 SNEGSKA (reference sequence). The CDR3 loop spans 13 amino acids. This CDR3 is CSGLGGWENEAFF. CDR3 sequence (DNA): TGCAGTGGTCTGGGTGGATGGGAAAATGAAGCTTTCTTT.

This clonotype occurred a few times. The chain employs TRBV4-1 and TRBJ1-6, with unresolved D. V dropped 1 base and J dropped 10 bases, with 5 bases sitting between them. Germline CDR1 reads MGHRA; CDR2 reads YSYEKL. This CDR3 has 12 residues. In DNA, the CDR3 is TGCGCCAGCAGCCAAGTCCTCTCACCCCTCCACTTT. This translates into CASSQVLSPLHF.

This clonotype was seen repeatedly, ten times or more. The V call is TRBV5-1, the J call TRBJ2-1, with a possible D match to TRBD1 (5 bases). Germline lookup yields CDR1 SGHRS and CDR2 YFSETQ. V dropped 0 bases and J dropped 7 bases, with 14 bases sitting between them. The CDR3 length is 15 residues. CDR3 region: CASSLVQVLRNEQFF. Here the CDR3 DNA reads TGCGCCAGCAGCTTGGTACAGGTCCTAAGAAATGAGCAGTTCTTC.

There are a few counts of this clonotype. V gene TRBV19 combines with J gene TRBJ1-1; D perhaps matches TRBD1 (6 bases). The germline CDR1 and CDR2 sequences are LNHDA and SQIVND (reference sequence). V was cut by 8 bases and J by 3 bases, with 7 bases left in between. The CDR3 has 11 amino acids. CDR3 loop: CASGQYTEAFF. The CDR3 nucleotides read TGTGCCAGTGGACAGTACACTGAAGCTTTCTTT.

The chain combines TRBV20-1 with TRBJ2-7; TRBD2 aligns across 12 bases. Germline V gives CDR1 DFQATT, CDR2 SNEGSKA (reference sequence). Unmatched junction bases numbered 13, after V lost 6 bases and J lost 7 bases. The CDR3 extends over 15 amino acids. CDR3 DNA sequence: TGCAGTGCCTCTAGCGGGAGGGCCGGATACAATGAGCAGTACTTC. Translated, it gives CSASSGRAGYNEQYF.

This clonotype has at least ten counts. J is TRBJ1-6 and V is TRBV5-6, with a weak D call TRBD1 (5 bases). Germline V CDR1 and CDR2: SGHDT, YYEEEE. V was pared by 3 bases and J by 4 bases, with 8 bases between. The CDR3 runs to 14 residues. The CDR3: CASSSRVYNSPLHF. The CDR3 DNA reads TGTGCCAGCAGCTCCAGGGTGTATAATTCACCCCTCCACTTT.

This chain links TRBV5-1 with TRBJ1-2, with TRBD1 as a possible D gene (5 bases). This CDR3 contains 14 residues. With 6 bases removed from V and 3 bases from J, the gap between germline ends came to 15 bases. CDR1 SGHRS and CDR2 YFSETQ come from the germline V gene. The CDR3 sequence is CASTSRDGDYGYTF. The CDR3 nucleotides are TGCGCCAGCACCAGCCGGGACGGGGACTATGGCTACACCTTC.

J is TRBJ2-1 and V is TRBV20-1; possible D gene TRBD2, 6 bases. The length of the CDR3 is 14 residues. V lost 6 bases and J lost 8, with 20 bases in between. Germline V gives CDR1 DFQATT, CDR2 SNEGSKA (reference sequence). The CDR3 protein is CSAKRAPGSHEQFF. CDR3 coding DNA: TGCAGTGCCAAGCGGGCCCCTGGAAGTCATGAGCAGTTCTTC.

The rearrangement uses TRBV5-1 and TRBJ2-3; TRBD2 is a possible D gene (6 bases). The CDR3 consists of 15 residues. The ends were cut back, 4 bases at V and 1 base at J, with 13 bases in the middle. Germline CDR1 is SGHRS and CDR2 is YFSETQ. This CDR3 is CASSDGGPGTDTQYF. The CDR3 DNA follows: TGCGCCAGCAGCGACGGAGGGCCTGGCACAGATACGCAGTATTTT.

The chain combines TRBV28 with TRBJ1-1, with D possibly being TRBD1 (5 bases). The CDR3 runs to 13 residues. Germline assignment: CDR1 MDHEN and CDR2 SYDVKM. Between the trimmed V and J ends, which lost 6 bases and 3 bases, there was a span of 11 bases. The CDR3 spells CASRRWGDTEAFF. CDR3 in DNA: TGTGCCAGCAGACGATGGGGGGACACTGAAGCTTTCTTT.

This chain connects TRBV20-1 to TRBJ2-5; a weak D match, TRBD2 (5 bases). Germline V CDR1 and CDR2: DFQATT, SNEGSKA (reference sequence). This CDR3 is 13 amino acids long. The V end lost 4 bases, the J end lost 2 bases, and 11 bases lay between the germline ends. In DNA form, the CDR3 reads TGCAGTGCTATCCAGGACTTACAAGAGACCCAGTACTTC. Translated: CSAIQDLQETQYF.

CDR3 DNA sequence: TGTGCCAGCAGTACCTACAACCGAGAGACCCAGTACTTC. Translation gives CASSTYNRETQYF. The V gene is TRBV6-6, the J gene TRBJ2-5, with unresolved D. Germline V CDR1 and CDR2: MNHNY, SVGAGI (reference sequence). The V end lost 5 bases, the J end lost 4 bases, and 11 bases lay between the germline ends. The CDR3 is 13 amino acids.

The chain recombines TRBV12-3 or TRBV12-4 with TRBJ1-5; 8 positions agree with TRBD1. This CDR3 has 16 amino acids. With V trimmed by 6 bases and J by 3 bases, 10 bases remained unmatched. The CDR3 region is CASSYGQGSPNQPQHF. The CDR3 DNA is TGTGCCAGCAGCTACGGACAGGGCTCCCCCAATCAGCCCCAGCATTTT.

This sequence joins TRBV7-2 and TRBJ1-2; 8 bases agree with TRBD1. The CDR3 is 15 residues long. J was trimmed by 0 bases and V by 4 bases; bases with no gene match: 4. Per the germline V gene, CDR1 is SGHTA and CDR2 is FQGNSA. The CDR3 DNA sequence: TGTGCCAGCAGCTGGGACAGGACTGCTAACTATGGCTACACCTTC. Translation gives CASSWDRTANYGYTF.

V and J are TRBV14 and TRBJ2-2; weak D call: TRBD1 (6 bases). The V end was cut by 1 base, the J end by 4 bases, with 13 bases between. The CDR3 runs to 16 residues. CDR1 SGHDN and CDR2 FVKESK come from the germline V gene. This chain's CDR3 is CASSQASTGSTGELFF. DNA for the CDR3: TGTGCCAGCAGCCAAGCCTCGACAGGTTCCACCGGGGAGCTGTTTTTT.